The clone carrying this TCR beta chain was seen only a few times. Its antigen is as yet unknown. J lost 0 bases, V lost 1 base, and 5 bases had no gene match. The CDR3 totals 20 residues. Germline CDR1 and CDR2: SGHTA and FQGTGA. PCR was performed using 60 Vbeta and 13 Jbeta primers. Only in-frame clones appear in the TCRdb table, and some are missing; sequencing was by immunoSEQ multiplex PCR. The repertoire consists of about 140,000 clones, with about 70% occurring once and the leading ten covering 1.5% to 2%. The record originates from a study of cytomegalovirus exposure and HLA in healthy donors. Broader study findings: Per a prior analysis, the majority of TCR beta V segments were productive roughly 90% or roughly 30% of the time. Because they were indistinguishable, some V segments, including TRBV6-2 and TRBV6-3, were excluded.

This sequence joins TRBV7-3 and TRBJ2-2; 16 bases map to TRBD2. The specimen was PBMCs. The TCR originated in a woman in her 40s in good health and CMV-seronegative. CDR3 amino acids: CASSLRSGTSGGANTGELFF. DNA for the CDR3: TGTGCCAGCAGCTTAAGGTCCGGGACTAGCGGGGGGGCGAACACCGGGGAGCTGTTTTTT. Using reference TRBV7-3 and TRBJ2-2 for the parts outside the CDR3, the full variable domain is GAGVSQTPSNKVTEKGKYVELRCDPISGHTALYWYRQSLGQGPEFLIYFQGTGAADDSGLPNDRFFAVRPEGSVSTLKIQRTERGDSAVYLCASSLRSGTSGGANTGELFFGEGSRLTVL.